What follows describes a single T cell receptor beta chain. Its specificity is unknown. Germline values: CDR1 SNHLY, CDR2 FYNNEI. V lost 4 bases and J 9 bases, leaving 19 bases between the germline ends. This CDR3 region has 14 residues. The data were taken from a study of T cell repertoires in cytomegalovirus infection. TCRdb ran MiXCR on the reads and lists one entry per CDR3 protein. The table lists hundreds of thousands of distinct CDR3 sequences, about 30% of them singletons, with roughly 18% in the top ten. The sequenced sample was cultured PBMCs, obtained from culture after CMV antigen stimulation. This sequence was found in a human donor in good health (CMV status not recorded). Some clones in this sample may be carry-over from other donors' samples. The chain carries TRBV2 and TRBJ2-7, with D perhaps matching TRBD2 (5 bases). CDR3 sequence reads: CASSGAIWRYRQYF. CDR3 nucleotide sequence: TGTGCCAGCAGTGGGGCAATTTGGAGGTACAGGCAGTACTTC.